The 26 T cell receptor beta chains below come from one sample, sequenced in a study of T-cell reconstitution after alpha-beta-depleted transplantation in children. It was with unique molecular identifiers that the TCRbeta library was prepared. A single record per CDR3 protein comes from TCRdb applying MiXCR to the PCR reads. Among roughly 500,000 distinct CDR3 sequences, around a third were seen once, and the ten largest hold more than 2%. Source: PBMCs from the stem cell graft donor, taken from the stem cell graft. The receptors shown here come from a human donor who donated a stem cell graft to a child with aplastic anemia.

This clonotype was counted between two and nine times. The gene calls are TRBV24-1 and TRBJ2-7; D is unclear. Germline CDR1 is KGHDR and CDR2 is SFDVKD. V gave up 3 bases and J gave up 2 bases, with 7 bases separating them. CDR3 length: 13 amino acids. The CDR3 loop reads CATSDDKTYEQYF. The CDR3 DNA is TGTGCCACCAGTGATGACAAAACCTACGAGCAGTACTTC.

V gene TRBV7-2 combines with J gene TRBJ2-5; 8 positions match TRBD2. The V segment lost 11 bases and the J segment 5 bases; nucleotides outside the gene matches: 10. The CDR3 has 13 amino acids. Germline CDR1 and CDR2: SGHTA and FQGNSA. The CDR3 coding sequence is TGTGCCCTTGGGACTAGGTTTCAGGAGACCCAGTACTTC. Amino acid sequence: CALGTRFQETQYF.

The rearrangement joins TRBV18 to TRBJ2-5; D is perhaps TRBD2 (5 bases). V lost 0 bases and J lost 5, with 16 bases in between. CDR1 and CDR2 from the germline V gene are KGHSH and LQKENI. CDR3 size: 16 residues. CDR3 region: CASSPPDLGGLETQYF. CDR3 sequence (DNA): TGTGCCAGCTCACCACCGGATCTAGGCGGGCTGGAGACCCAGTACTTC.

This clonotype was counted only a few times. The rearrangement links TRBV4-3 to TRBJ2-3; D remains unclear. In germline, CDR1 is LGHNA, CDR2 YSLEER. The length of the CDR3 is 17 residues. V lost 0 bases and J 2 bases, leaving 15 bases between the germline ends. The CDR3 sequence: CASSQDPLGAFTDTQYF. The CDR3 bases are TGCGCCAGCAGCCAAGATCCTTTGGGTGCCTTCACAGATACGCAGTATTTT.

In this sample, this clonotype turned up once. The rearrangement links TRBV7-2 to TRBJ1-1, with D tentatively TRBD1 (5 bases). The CDR3 extends over 16 amino acids. In germline, CDR1 is SGHTA, CDR2 FQGNSA. Trimming cost V 5 bases and J 0 bases, with 16 bases left between them. The CDR3 reads CASSQPPGLMNTEAFF. In DNA, the CDR3 is TGTGCCAGCAGCCAACCCCCGGGACTTATGAACACTGAAGCTTTCTTT.

This clonotype was found a few times. The chain employs TRBV7-9 and TRBJ2-1, with a tentative D call TRBD1 (6 bases). The CDR3 extends over 14 amino acids. Germline loops: CDR1 SEHNR, CDR2 FQNEAQ (reference sequence). V lost 1 base and J 2 bases, leaving 6 bases between the germline ends. CDR3 in amino acids: CASSLGDTYNEQFF. The DNA of the CDR3 is TGTGCCAGCAGCTTAGGGGACACCTACAATGAGCAGTTCTTC. Based on the CDR3 plus reference TRBV7-9 and TRBJ2-1, the full variable domain is DTGVSQNPRHKITKRGQNVTFRCDPISEHNRLYWYRQTLGQGPEFLTYFQNEAQLEKSRLLSDRFSAERPKGSFSTLEIQRTEQGDSAMYLCASSLGDTYNEQFFGPGTRLTVL.

The V gene is TRBV2, the J gene TRBJ1-1; D possibly corresponds to TRBD1 (6 bases). The CDR3 covers 14 residues. V was pared by 6 bases and J by 2 bases, with 13 bases between. Germline values: CDR1 SNHLY, CDR2 FYNNEI. The DNA of the CDR3 is TGTGCCAGCAGGGGGGACACCCGAAACACTGAAGCTTTCTTT. Translating gives CASRGDTRNTEAFF.

This clonotype was seen only a few times. An end of the junction does not agree with germline; a read error may underlie this. This rearrangement joins TRBV29-1 to TRBJ1-2, with unresolved D. The CDR3 contains 10 residues. From germline, CDR1 is SQVTM and CDR2 ANQGSEA. The CDR3 loop reads CSVQDLGYTF. Here the CDR3 DNA reads TGCAGCGTTCAAGATCTAGGCTACACCTTC.

The chain joins TRBV29-1 to TRBJ2-7; D is unresolved. V shed 2 bases and J shed 2 bases, with 13 bases lying between them. Germline V CDR1 and CDR2: SQVTM, ANQGSEA. CDR3 length: 14 residues. In nucleotides, the CDR3 is TGCAGCGTTGAATCCCCTGGCACCACCTACGAGCAGTACTTC. This codes for CSVESPGTTYEQYF.

This rearrangement joins TRBV7-2 to TRBJ2-3; TRBD2 aligns across 12 bases. The ends lost 5 bases at V and 6 bases at J; junction bases unmatched: 6. The CDR3 has 15 amino acids. In germline, CDR1 is SGHTA, CDR2 FQGNSA. CDR3 in DNA: TGTGCCAGCAGCCAAGACCTAGCGGGGGGGGATACGCAGTATTTT. Amino acids: CASSQDLAGGDTQYF.

This clonotype was seen only a few times. This rearrangement joins TRBV5-5 to TRBJ1-2; D unclear. Germline loops: CDR1 SGHKS, CDR2 YYEKEE (reference sequence). Deletions cut 0 bases from V and 5 bases from J, with 8 bases between. This CDR3 comprises 13 residues. The DNA for the CDR3 is TGTGCCAGCAGCTTGGAGCACGGGTATGGCTACACCTTC. Amino acids: CASSLEHGYGYTF.

V usage is TRBV7-7 and J usage is TRBJ2-2; 7 bases agree with TRBD2. CDR3 length: 19 residues. Germline CDR1 is SSHAT and CDR2 is FNYEAQ (reference sequence). V was clipped by 7 bases and J by 3 bases; unmatched bases: 20. CDR3 nucleotide sequence: TGTGCCAGCACTTCCTCCCGCGCGGTAGCGGGCGTAGACACCGGGGAGCTGTTTTTT. Amino acids: CASTSSRAVAGVDTGELFF. Filled out from reference TRBV7-7 and TRBJ2-2, the complete variable domain reads GAGVSQSPRYKVTKRGQDVTLRCDPISSHATLYWYQQALGQGPEFLTYFNYEAQPDKSGLPSDRFSAERPEGSISTLTIQRTEQRDSAMYRCASTSSRAVAGVDTGELFFGEGSRLTVL.

The chain carries TRBV7-9 and TRBJ2-5; TRBD2 matches at 15 bases. CDR3 length equals 16 residues. V dropped 11 bases and J dropped 5; count of bases not matched to a gene: 12. Germline CDR1 and CDR2: SEHNR and FQNEAQ (reference sequence). The CDR3 loop is CAGGTSGRTSRETQYF. CDR3 nucleotides: TGTGCCGGCGGGACTAGCGGGAGGACGTCGCGGGAGACCCAGTACTTC.

V and J are TRBV28 and TRBJ2-3; perhaps TRBD2 as D (5 bases). The CDR3 consists of 14 residues. V was pared by 6 bases and J by 1 base, with 11 bases between. The germline V gene has CDR1 MDHEN and CDR2 SYDVKM. CDR3 nucleotide sequence: TGTGCCAGCAGCTCGTTTAGCGGCACAGATACGCAGTATTTT. As protein: CASSSFSGTDTQYF.

This clonotype was counted only a few times. The chain employs TRBV5-1 and TRBJ2-2; 7 bases map to TRBD2. V was pared by 3 bases and J by 6 bases, with 5 bases of the junction left unmatched. The germline V gene encodes CDR1 SGHRS and CDR2 YFSETQ. This CDR3 has 14 amino acids. The CDR3 region has the DNA TGCGCCAGCAGCTCCTCGACTAGCTCCGGGGAGCTGTTTTTT. Its translation: CASSSSTSSGELFF.

J is TRBJ2-2 and V is TRBV7-9, with 9 bases matching TRBD1. The ends lost 5 bases at V and 3 bases at J; junction bases unmatched: 7. Germline V gene data show CDR1 as SEHNR and CDR2 as FQNEAQ (reference sequence). The CDR3 sequence is 16 residues long. CDR3 coding DNA: TGTGCCAGCAGCGATACAGGGGGCGGGGACACCGGGGAGCTGTTTTTT. Its protein product is CASSDTGGGDTGELFF. The full variable domain, completed using reference TRBV7-9 and TRBJ2-2, is DTGVSQNPRHKITKRGQNVTFRCDPISEHNRLYWYRQTLGQGPEFLTYFQNEAQLEKSRLLSDRFSAERPKGSFSTLEIQRTEQGDSAMYLCASSDTGGGDTGELFFGEGSRLTVL.

V is TRBV3-1 and J is TRBJ1-1; D is unclear. The V and J ends lost 2 bases and 8 bases respectively, with 12 bases between them. The CDR3 runs 13 residues. The germline CDR1 and CDR2 sequences are LGHDT and YNNKEL (reference sequence). The CDR3 nucleotides are TGTGCCAGCAGCCAAATCGACCCCTCAGAAGCTTTCTTT. Its translation is CASSQIDPSEAFF.

This clonotype has just a few counts. This rearrangement joins TRBV29-1 to TRBJ2-7, with 8 bases matching TRBD1. Per the germline V gene, CDR1 is SQVTM and CDR2 is ANQGSEA. The CDR3 is 13 residues long. Unmatched junction bases numbered 2, after V lost 4 bases and J lost 0 bases. DNA of the CDR3: TGCAGCGTTGCGGGACAGGCCTCCTACGAGCAGTACTTC. This translates into CSVAGQASYEQYF.

This sequence joins TRBV5-1 and TRBJ2-1; D is ambiguous. The germline V and J ends were trimmed by 2 bases and 3 bases, with 18 bases remaining between them. This CDR3 contains 17 residues. CDR1 is SGHRS, CDR2 YFSETQ, per germline. For the CDR3, the DNA is TGCGCCAGCAGCTTAGCGTCTAACCCCTCCCGCTACAATGAGCAGTTCTTC. Its protein is CASSLASNPSRYNEQFF.

The chain couples TRBV20-1 to TRBJ2-3; D unresolved. The CDR3 sequence is 14 residues long. With 3 bases removed from V and 3 bases from J, the gap between germline ends came to 13 bases. Germline CDR1 reads DFQATT; CDR2 reads SNEGSKA (reference sequence). CDR3 region: CSASEARLTDTQYF. CDR3 in DNA: TGCAGTGCTAGTGAGGCTAGATTGACAGATACGCAGTATTTT.

The V and J genes are TRBV5-5 and TRBJ2-7, with D unresolved. Germline CDR1 is SGHKS and CDR2 is YYEKEE (reference sequence). V lost 4 bases to trimming and J lost 7 bases, with 21 bases between them. The CDR3 loop spans 15 amino acids. CDR3 loop: CASSPEIAGFGEQYF. In DNA form, the CDR3 reads TGTGCCAGCAGCCCAGAAATTGCTGGCTTCGGGGAGCAGTACTTC.

The chain couples TRBV9 to TRBJ2-2; unclear D gene. The CDR3 consists of 14 residues. Germline V gives CDR1 SGDLS, CDR2 YYNGEE. V was shortened by 0 bases and J by 7 bases, with 10 bases between the two germline ends. The CDR3 is CASSVVGDHGELFF. The CDR3 DNA sequence: TGTGCCAGCAGCGTAGTTGGCGATCACGGGGAGCTGTTTTTT.

This clonotype was found a few times. This sequence joins TRBV5-5 and TRBJ2-1, with D uncertain. The CDR3 spans 16 residues. Germline CDR1 SGHKS, CDR2 YYEKEE (reference sequence). Deletions cut 0 bases from V and 2 bases from J, with 12 bases between. CDR3 DNA sequence: TGTGCCAGCAGCTTGGCCGGGCTGCTAACCTACAATGAGCAGTTCTTC. It yields the protein CASSLAGLLTYNEQFF.

The V call is TRBV4-3, the J call TRBJ2-5; D is perhaps TRBD2 (5 bases). Germline CDR1 reads LGHNA; CDR2 reads YSLEER. The CDR3 spans 15 residues. With 1 base removed from V and 5 bases from J, the gap between germline ends came to 14 bases. In DNA, the CDR3 is TGCGCCAGCAGCCAAGTACTAAGCGGAAGGGAGACCCAGTACTTC. Its protein is CASSQVLSGRETQYF.

The rearrangement joins TRBV7-2 to TRBJ2-7; 8 nucleotides align to TRBD2. The V and J ends lost 11 bases and 5 bases, in that order; junction bases with no gene match: 8. Germline assignment: CDR1 SGHTA and CDR2 FQGNSA. The CDR3 has 12 residues. The CDR3 is CAPRREEDEQYF. The CDR3 bases are TGTGCCCCTCGGCGGGAGGAGGACGAGCAGTACTTC.

The genes are TRBV29-1 and TRBJ1-3, with 12 bases aligning to TRBD1. The CDR3 has 16 amino acids. V dropped 7 bases and J dropped 7; count of bases not matched to a gene: 14. Germline loops: CDR1 SQVTM, CDR2 ANQGSEA. The CDR3 nucleotides read TGCAGCGACCGGGACAGGGGGCAGCGGTTTTTCAACACCATATATTTT. As protein: CSDRDRGQRFFNTIYF.